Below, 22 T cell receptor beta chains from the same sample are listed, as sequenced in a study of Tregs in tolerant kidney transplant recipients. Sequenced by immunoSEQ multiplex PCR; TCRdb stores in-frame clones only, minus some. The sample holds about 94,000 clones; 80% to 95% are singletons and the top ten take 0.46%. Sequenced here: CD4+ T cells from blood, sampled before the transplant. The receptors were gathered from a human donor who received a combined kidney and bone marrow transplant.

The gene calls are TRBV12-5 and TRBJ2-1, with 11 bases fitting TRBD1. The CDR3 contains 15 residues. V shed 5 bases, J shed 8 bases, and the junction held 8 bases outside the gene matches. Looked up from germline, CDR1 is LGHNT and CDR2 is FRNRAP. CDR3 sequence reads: CASGNRDRGTDEQFF. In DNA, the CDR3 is TGTGCTAGTGGTAACCGGGACAGGGGGACCGATGAGCAGTTCTTC.

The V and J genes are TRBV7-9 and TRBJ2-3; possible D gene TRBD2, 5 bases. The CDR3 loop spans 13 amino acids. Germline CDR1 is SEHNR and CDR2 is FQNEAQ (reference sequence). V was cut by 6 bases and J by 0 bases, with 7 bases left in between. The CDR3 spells CASSRGSTDTQYF. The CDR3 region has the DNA TGTGCCAGCAGTCGGGGAAGCACAGATACGCAGTATTTT.

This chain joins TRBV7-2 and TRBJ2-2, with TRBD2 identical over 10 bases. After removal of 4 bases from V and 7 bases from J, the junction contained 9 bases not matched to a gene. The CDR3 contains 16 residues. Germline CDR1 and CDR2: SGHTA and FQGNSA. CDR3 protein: CASSSSRGLANGELFF. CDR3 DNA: TGTGCCAGCAGCTCCAGCAGGGGACTAGCGAACGGGGAGCTGTTTTTT.

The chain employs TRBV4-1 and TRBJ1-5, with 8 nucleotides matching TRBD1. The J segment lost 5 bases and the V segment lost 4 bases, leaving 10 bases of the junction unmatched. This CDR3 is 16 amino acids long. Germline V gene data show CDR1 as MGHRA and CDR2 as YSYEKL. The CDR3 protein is CASSRVEGQGDQPQHF. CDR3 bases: TGCGCCAGCAGCCGCGTCGAAGGACAGGGAGATCAGCCCCAGCATTTT.

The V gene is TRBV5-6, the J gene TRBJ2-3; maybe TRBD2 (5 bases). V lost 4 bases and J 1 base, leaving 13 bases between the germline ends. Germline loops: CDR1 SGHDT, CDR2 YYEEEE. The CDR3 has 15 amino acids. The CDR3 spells CASSQQRAGTDTQYF. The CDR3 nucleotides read TGTGCCAGCAGCCAGCAGAGGGCCGGCACAGATACGCAGTATTTT. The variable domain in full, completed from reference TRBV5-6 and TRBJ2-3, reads DAGVTQSPTHLIKTRGQQVTLRCSPKSGHDTVSWYQQALGQGPQFIFQYYEEEERQRGNFPDRFSGHQFPNYSSELNVNALLLGDSALYLCASSQQRAGTDTQYFGPGTRLTVL.

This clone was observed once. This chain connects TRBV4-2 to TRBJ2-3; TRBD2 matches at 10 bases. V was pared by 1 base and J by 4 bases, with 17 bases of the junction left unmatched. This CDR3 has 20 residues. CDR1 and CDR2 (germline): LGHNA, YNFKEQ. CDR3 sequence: CASSQVSPPSSGSPSDTQYF. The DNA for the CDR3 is TGTGCCAGCAGCCAAGTCTCCCCCCCGTCTAGCGGGAGTCCCTCAGATACGCAGTATTTT.

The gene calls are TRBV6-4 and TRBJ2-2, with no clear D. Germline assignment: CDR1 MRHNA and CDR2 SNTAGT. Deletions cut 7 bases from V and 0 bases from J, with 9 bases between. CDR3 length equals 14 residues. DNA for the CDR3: TGTGCCAGCATGGCTAGTCCGAACACCGGGGAGCTGTTTTTT. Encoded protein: CASMASPNTGELFF.

Written as DNA, the CDR3 is TGTGCCAGCAGCTTCGGGACTAGCGGGATGGGGTGGACCCAGTACTTC. This encodes CASSFGTSGMGWTQYF. This chain connects TRBV7-2 to TRBJ2-5, with TRBD2 identical over 13 bases. CDR3 size: 16 residues. V lost 3 bases and J lost 7; bases outside the gene matches: 8. In germline, CDR1 is SGHTA, CDR2 FQGNSA.

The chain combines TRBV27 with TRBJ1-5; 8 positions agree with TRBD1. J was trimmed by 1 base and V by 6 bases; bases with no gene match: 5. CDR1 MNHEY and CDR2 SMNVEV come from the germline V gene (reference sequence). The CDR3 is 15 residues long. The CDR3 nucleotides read TGTGCCAGCAGACGACAGGGGAGCAGCAATCAGCCCCAGCATTTT. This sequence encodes CASRRQGSSNQPQHF.

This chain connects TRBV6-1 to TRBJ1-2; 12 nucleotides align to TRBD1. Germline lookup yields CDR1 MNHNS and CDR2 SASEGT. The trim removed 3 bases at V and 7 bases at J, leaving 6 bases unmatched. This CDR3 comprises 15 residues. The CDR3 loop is CASSEPGQGAFGYTF. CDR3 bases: TGTGCCAGCAGTGAGCCGGGACAGGGGGCTTTTGGCTACACCTTC.

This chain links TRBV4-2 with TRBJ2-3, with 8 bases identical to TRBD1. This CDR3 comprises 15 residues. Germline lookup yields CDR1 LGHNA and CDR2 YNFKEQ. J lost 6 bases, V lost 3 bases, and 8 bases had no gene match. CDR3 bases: TGTGCCAGCAGCCATTTGGACAGGGAGCATGATACGCAGTATTTT. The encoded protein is CASSHLDREHDTQYF.

CDR3 bases: TGTGCCAGCAGTTATAAGGGAGACACTGAAGCTTTCTTT. This gives the protein CASSYKGDTEAFF. This chain connects TRBV6-6 to TRBJ1-1; D unclear. Germline V gene data show CDR1 as MNHNY and CDR2 as SVGAGI (reference sequence). The V end was cut by 3 bases, the J end by 3 bases, with 8 bases between. This CDR3 contains 13 residues.

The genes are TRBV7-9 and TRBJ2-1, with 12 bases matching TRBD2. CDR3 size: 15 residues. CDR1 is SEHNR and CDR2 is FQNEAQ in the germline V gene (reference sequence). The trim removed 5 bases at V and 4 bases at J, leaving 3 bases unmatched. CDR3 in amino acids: CASSKGTSGYNEQFF. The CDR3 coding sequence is TGTGCCAGCAGCAAAGGGACTAGCGGGTACAATGAGCAGTTCTTC. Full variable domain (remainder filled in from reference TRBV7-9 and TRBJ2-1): DTGVSQNPRHKITKRGQNVTFRCDPISEHNRLYWYRQTLGQGPEFLTYFQNEAQLEKSRLLSDRFSAERPKGSFSTLEIQRTEQGDSAMYLCASSKGTSGYNEQFFGPGTRLTVL.

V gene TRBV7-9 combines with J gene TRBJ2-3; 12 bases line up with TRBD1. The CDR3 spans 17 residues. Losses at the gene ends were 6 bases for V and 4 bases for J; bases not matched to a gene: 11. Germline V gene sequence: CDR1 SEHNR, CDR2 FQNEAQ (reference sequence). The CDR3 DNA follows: TGTGCCAGCAGACCCGGATCTGGGACAGGGGGCGCAGATACGCAGTATTTT. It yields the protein CASRPGSGTGGADTQYF.

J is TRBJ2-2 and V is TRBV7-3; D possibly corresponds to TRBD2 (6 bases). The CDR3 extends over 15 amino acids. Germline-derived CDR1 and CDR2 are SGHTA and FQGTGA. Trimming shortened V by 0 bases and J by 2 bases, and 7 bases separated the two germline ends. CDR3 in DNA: TGTGCCAGCAGCTTAACTAGCGGAAACACCGGGGAGCTGTTTTTT. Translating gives CASSLTSGNTGELFF.

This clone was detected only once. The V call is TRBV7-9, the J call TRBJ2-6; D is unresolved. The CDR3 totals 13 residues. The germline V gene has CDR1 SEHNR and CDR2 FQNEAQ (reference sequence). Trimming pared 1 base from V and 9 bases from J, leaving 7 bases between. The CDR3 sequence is CASSLGSGNVLTF. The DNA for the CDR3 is TGTGCCAGCAGCTTAGGTTCAGGCAACGTCCTGACTTTC.

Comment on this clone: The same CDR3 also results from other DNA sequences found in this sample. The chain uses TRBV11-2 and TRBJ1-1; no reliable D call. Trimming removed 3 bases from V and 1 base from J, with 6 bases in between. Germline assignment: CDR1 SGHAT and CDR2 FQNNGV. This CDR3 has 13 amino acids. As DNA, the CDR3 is TGTGCCAGCAGCTTCCAGGAGAACACTGAAGCTTTCTTT. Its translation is CASSFQENTEAFF.

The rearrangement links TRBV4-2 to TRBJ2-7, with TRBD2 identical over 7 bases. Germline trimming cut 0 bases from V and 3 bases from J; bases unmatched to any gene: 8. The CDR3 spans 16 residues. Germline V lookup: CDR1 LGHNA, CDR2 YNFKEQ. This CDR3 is CASSQDSGSGNYEQYF. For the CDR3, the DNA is TGTGCCAGCAGCCAAGATTCAGGCAGCGGGAACTACGAGCAGTACTTC.

CDR3 amino acids: CASSSGGGYNEQFF. Written as DNA, the CDR3 is TGCGCCAGCAGCAGCGGGGGGGGCTACAATGAGCAGTTCTTC. The genes are TRBV5-1 and TRBJ2-1, with TRBD2 matching over 10 bases. This CDR3 contains 14 residues. In germline, CDR1 is SGHRS, CDR2 YFSETQ. With V trimmed by 4 bases and J by 3 bases, 1 base remained unmatched.

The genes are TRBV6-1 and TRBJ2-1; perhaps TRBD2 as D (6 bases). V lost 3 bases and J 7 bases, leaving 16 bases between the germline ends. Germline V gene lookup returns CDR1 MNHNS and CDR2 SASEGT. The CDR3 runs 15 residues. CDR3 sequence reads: CASSDSTSRWNEQFF. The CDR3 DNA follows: TGTGCCAGCAGTGATAGTACTAGCAGGTGGAATGAGCAGTTCTTC.

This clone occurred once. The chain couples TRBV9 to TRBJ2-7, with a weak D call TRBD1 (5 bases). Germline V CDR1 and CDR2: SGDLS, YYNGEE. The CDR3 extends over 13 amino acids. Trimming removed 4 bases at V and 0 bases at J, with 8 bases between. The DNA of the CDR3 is TGTGCCAGCAGCTCAGGGATCTCCTACGAGCAGTACTTC. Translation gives CASSSGISYEQYF.

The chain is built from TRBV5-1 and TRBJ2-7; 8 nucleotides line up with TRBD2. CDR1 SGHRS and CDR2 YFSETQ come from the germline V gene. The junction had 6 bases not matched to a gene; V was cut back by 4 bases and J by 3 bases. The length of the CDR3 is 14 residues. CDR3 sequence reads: CASSRGGQSYEQYF. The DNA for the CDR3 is TGCGCCAGCAGCCGGGGGGGGCAGAGCTACGAGCAGTACTTC.